This T cell receptor (beta chain) was sequenced for a study of blood T cell repertoires in COVID-19. Study-level information: From the United States, Italy and Spain came samples of acute and convalescent COVID-19. In each case, the material was cDNA or gDNA derived from T cells, B-cell-depleted T cells, or PBMCs.

Germline assignment: CDR1 LNHDA and CDR2 SQIVND (reference sequence). The CDR3 totals 16 residues. Trimming removed 5 bases at V and 2 bases at J, with 13 bases between. Methods used by the authors: Estimation of nucleated cell counts was performed using reference gene primer amplification. Assay used: immunoSEQ multiplex PCR; TCRdb lists only in-frame clones, some missing. From that table come the V and J calls and clone size; the DNA was used to work out D and trimming. Counted here are 150,000 to 200,000 clones, 82% occurring once; the ten biggest clones make up roughly a tenth. The TCR sequence derives from a woman of 80 years or more with active or convalescent COVID-19. Sequenced: peripheral blood. The chain uses TRBV19 and TRBJ2-6; no firm D call. This CDR3 reads CASSRVFLAGANVLTF. The CDR3 bases are TGTGCCAGTAGTCGGGTCTTCCTAGCTGGGGCCAACGTCCTGACTTTC.